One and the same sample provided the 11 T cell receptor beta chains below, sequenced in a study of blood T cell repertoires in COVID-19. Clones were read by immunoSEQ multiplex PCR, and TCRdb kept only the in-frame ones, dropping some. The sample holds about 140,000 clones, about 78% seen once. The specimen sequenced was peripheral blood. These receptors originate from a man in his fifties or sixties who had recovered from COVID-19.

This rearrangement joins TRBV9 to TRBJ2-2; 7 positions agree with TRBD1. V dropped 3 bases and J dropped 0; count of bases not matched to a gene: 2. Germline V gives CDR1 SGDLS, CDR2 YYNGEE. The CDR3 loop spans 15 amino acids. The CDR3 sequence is CASSAGQSNTGELFF. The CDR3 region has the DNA TGTGCCAGCAGCGCGGGACAGTCGAACACCGGGGAGCTGTTTTTT.

The CDR3 DNA reads TGTGCCAGCAGCCAAGCACAGGGTGATAATTCACCCCTCCACTTT. It yields the protein CASSQAQGDNSPLHF. The chain links TRBV3-1 (or the pseudogene TRBV3-2) to TRBJ1-6, with D possibly matching TRBD1 (6 bases). Trimming shortened V by 1 base and J by 5 bases, and 9 bases separated the two germline ends. This CDR3 has 15 amino acids. Germline V lookup: CDR1 LGHDT, CDR2 YNNKEL (reference sequence).

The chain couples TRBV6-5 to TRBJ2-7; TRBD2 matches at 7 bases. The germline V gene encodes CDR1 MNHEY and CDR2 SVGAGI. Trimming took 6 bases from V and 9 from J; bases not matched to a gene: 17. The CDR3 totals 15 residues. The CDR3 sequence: CASSLVGEGHVLQYF. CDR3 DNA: TGTGCCAGCAGCCTCGTTGGGGAGGGCCATGTCCTGCAGTACTTC.

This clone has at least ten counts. CDR3 sequence: CATSRVTDNYGYTF. CDR3 DNA sequence: TGTGCCACCAGCAGAGTGACAGACAACTATGGCTACACCTTC. The chain combines TRBV15 with TRBJ1-2, with D tentatively TRBD1 (5 bases). Germline V CDR1 and CDR2: LNHNV, YYDKDF (reference sequence). CDR3 length: 14 residues. Trimming stripped 1 base from V and 2 bases from J, with 8 bases between.

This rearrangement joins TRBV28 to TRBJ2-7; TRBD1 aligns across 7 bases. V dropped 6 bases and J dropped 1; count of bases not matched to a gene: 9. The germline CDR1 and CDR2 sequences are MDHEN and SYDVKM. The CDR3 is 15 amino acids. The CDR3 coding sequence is TGTGCCAGCAGCGGCGCCTGGACAGGTTCCTACGAGCAGTACTTC. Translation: CASSGAWTGSYEQYF.

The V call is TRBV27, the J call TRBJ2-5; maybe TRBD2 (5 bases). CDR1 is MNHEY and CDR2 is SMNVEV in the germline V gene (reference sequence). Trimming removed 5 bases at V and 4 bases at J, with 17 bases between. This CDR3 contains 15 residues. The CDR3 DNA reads TGTGCCAGCAGTCTCTTTGGAGGCCCGGGAGAGACCCAGTACTTC. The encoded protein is CASSLFGGPGETQYF.

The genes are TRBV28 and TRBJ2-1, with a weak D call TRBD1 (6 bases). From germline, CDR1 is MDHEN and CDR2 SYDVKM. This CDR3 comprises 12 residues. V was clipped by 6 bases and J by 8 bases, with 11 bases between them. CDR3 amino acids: CASSPGAHEQFF. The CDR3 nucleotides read TGTGCCAGCAGCCCAGGGGCCCATGAGCAGTTCTTC. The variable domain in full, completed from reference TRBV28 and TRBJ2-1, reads DVKVTQSSRYLVKRTGEKVFLECVQDMDHENMFWYRQDPGLGLRLIYFSYDVKMKEKGDIPEGYSVSREKKERFSLILESASTNQTSMYLCASSPGAHEQFFGPGTRLTVL.

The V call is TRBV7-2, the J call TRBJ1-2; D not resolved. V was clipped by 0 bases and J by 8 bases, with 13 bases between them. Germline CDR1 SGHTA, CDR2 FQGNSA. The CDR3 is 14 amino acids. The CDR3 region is CASSLAGRSGGYTF. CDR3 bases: TGTGCCAGCAGCTTAGCGGGCAGGTCGGGGGGCTACACCTTC.

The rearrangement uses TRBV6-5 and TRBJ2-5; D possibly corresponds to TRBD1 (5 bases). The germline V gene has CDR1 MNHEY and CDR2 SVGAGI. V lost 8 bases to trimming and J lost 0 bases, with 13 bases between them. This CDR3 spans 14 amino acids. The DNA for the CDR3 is TGTGCCAGCCGCCCCAGGGCCGACCAAGAGACCCAGTACTTC. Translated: CASRPRADQETQYF.

CDR3 sequence (DNA): TGTGCCAGCAGCTATCGTAGCGGGGACACAGATACGCAGTATTTT. As protein: CASSYRSGDTDTQYF. V usage is TRBV7-2 and J usage is TRBJ2-3, with 8 nucleotides matching TRBD2. Germline V gene sequence: CDR1 SGHTA, CDR2 FQGNSA. CDR3 length: 15 amino acids. Unmatched junction bases numbered 5, after V lost 4 bases and J lost 2 bases.

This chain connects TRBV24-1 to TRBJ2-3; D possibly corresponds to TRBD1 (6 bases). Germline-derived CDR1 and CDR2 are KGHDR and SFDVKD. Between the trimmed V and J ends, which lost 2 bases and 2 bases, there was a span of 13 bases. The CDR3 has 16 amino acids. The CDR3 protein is CATSDSVGHNTDTQYF. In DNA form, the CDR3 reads TGTGCCACCAGTGATTCGGTGGGACATAACACAGATACGCAGTATTTT.